The entry below describes one T cell receptor (beta chain). The antigen it recognizes is unknown. The record has no base qualities; no much larger clone is one base away. High-throughput TCR beta sequencing profiled peripheral blood CD8+ and CD4+ T cells from healthy donors, Susac syndrome patients and multiple sclerosis patients. Susac syndrome patients met recently defined diagnostic criteria for definite or probable disease. Bulk CD8+ and CD4+ T cells were purified magnetically by negative isolation, whereas CD8+ TEMRA cells were enriched by FACS. Blood was drawn into EDTA tubes, processed within 24 hours, and PBMCs were isolated by density gradient centrifugation. PBMCs intended for TCR sequencing were frozen in liquid nitrogen and were later thawed in a 37 degrees C water bath. The sorted or isolated CD4+, CD8+ and CD8+ TEMRA cells reached a purity of at least 90%. The entry originates in a study of CD8 T cells in Susac syndrome (dated by TCRdb to the late 2010s). Notes on the research overall: Among the sequenced Susac syndrome patients, more than five had clinically active disease and eight or nine were in clinical remission. Repertoire sequencing was used to test whether CD8+ T cell activation and differentiation in Susac syndrome was antigen driven. Susac syndrome patients were therapy-naive, on corticosteroids (some also receiving IVIg), or on IVIg alone at blood withdrawal. The investigation overall reported the following: The number of individuals in the TCR sequencing and HLA analysis was acknowledged as relatively small. The CD4+ T cell repertoire of patients with Susac syndrome showed no detectable clonal expansion.

RNA was extracted with the RNeasy kit and roughly 0.45 to 1 ug was reverse transcribed using random hexamers. The immunoSEQ multiplex PCR assay, covering 54 Vbeta and 13 Jbeta segments, was used to amplify TCR beta CDR3 regions. To correct PCR amplification bias, a synthetic template baseline was used for both primer optimization and computational correction. The published analysis was carried out like this. Only productive sequences were kept, with reads annotated to V, D and J genes according to IMGT and analyzed in immunoSEQ Analyzer. To calculate clonality, Shannon entropy was normalized by log2 of the number of productive unique sequences and then subtracted from one. Public and private clones were assessed among the 100 most prevalent clones of each patient and control. Clones were defined as Susac-specific if absent from the healthy and MS cohorts, from around 1,000 published viral clones and from other ImmuneACCESS disease sequences. The public reads were run again by TCRdb, first through fastp at Q25 and then through MiXCR, and only productive beta chains were kept. Rows with a matching CDR3 protein are joined into one entry that keeps the most common DNA and genes. TCRdb assigned the V and J calls; the authors' analysis was not used. This sample has some 170,000 distinct CDR3 sequences in its table, and around 94% of those were observed once. The top ten clonotypes cover more than 0.08% of the sample.

Sequencing was carried out using CD4+ T cells from PBMCs. The source of this sequence is a human donor with Susac syndrome.

The CDR3 region has the sequence CASRTSTAYNEQFF. The nucleotide sequence is given as TGCGCCAGCAGAACATCCACAGCCTACAATGAGCAGTTCTTC. The chain uses TRBV5-1 and TRBJ2-1, with the D gene too uncertain to name. V loses 5 bases of germline sequence and J loses 2 bases, and the interval between the two ends is 11 bases. The CDR3 sequence holds 14 residues, the cysteine and phenylalanine included. The sequence is cut down to CDR3 DNA, 42 bases in frame from base 1. For CDR1 and CDR2, the germline V gene lists SGHRS and YFSETQ.